This entry is about one T cell receptor (beta chain). The source of the sample is a study of blood T cell repertoires in COVID-19. Study overall: Collection of acute and convalescent COVID-19 samples took place in the United States, Italy and Spain. PBMCs, B-cell-depleted T cells, or T cells provided the cDNA or gDNA that made up the material.

In the study's own analysis: Using reference gene primer amplification, nucleated cell counts were estimated. TCRdb's copy holds only in-frame clones and misses some; the assay was immunoSEQ multiplex PCR. The V and J calls and clone size are taken from that table; D and trimming were inferred from the DNA. The table lists fewer than 25,000 clones, about 89% of them singletons. Per germline, CDR1 SGHTA and CDR2 FQGNSA. V lost 5 bases and J 2 bases, leaving 13 bases between the germline ends. The CDR3 extends over 14 amino acids. The V call is TRBV7-2, the J call TRBJ2-7, with D possibly being TRBD1 (5 bases). The sequence was obtained from a woman aged 55-70 years with active COVID-19. Sequencing used peripheral blood. CDR3 DNA sequence: TGTGCCAGCAGCCCCCCAACAGGTCCCTACGAGCAGTACTTC. It yields the protein CASSPPTGPYEQYF.